This TCR beta chain is drawn from a study of T-cell reconstitution after alpha-beta-depleted transplantation in children (dated by TCRdb to the mid-2010s). Some background on the complete study: Using TCR repertoire profiling, the study quantitatively followed how T-cell immune reconstitution unfolded in children after TCRalphabeta/CD19-depleted allogeneic hematopoietic cell transplantation. Results the study describes overall, beyond this receptor: The high TCRbeta diversity at day 60 in some patients was ascribed to recipient T cells and intrathymic progenitors that had survived conditioning. Hyperexpanded clone frequencies declined over subsequent months; after one year, T-cell counts and TCRbeta diversity were mostly attributed to newly produced T cells. The apparently early recovery of alphabetaT-cell counts about two months after transplant reportedly depended on only several hundred rapidly expanded clones that came from non-depleted graft cells.

This clonotype was seen repeatedly, ten times or more. The target of this receptor is not known. The record has no base qualities; no much larger clone is one base away. The sample's treatment or condition label, decoded: allogeneic hematopoietic cell transplantation with graft depleted of TCRalphabeta T cells and CD19 B cells. The transplant recipients were children given TCRalphabeta/CD19-depleted allogeneic hematopoietic cell grafts. The library was prepared using PCR. Instrument used: Illumina HiSeq 2500. TCR libraries were prepared with molecular barcoding, using unique molecular identifiers to normalize TCRbeta repertoire quantification. In TCRdb, the public reads were trimmed at Q25 with fastp and aligned with MiXCR, with productive beta chains retained. Entries are consolidated by CDR3 protein sequence, retaining the most common genes and DNA. The sample table contains hundreds of thousands of distinct CDR3 sequences; only one count was recorded for 15% to 20% of them. The ten largest make up around two fifths of the sample.

For CDR1 and CDR2, the germline V gene lists MDHEN and SYDVKM. Compared with germline, V lacks 6 bases and J lacks 6 bases; bases without a gene match: 8. Taken from cysteine to phenylalanine, the CDR3 has 16 residues. Only the CDR3 region is kept as DNA, spanning 48 bases read in frame from base 1. The receptor was derived from a male patient aged 2 to 10 who had a stem cell transplant for acute lymphoblastic leukemia, so the T cells may come from the graft donor. The specimen comprised PBMCs, mostly from graft donor cells, sampled 360 days after TCRalphabeta/CD19-depleted stem cell transplant. This sequence uses TRBV28 and TRBJ2-2; TRBD2 aligns with 12 central bases. The DNA reads TGTGCCAGCAGAGGACTAGCGGGATTGTGGGCCGGGGAGCTGTTTTTT. This translates into CASRGLAGLWAGELFF. Joined to the reference TRBV28 and TRBJ2-2 proteins, this CDR3 gives the full variable domain: DVKVTQSSRYLVKRTGEKVFLECVQDMDHENMFWYRQDPGLGLRLIYFSYDVKMKEKGDIPEGYSVSREKKERFSLILESASTNQTSMYLCASRGLAGLWAGELFFGEGSRLTVL.